This TCR beta chain originates from a study of blood T cell repertoires in COVID-19. Study context: Material from acute and convalescent COVID-19 was sourced from the United States, Italy and Spain.

The CDR3 loop spans 15 amino acids. The V segment lost 6 bases and the J segment 5 bases; nucleotides outside the gene matches: 11. CDR1 is WSHSY, CDR2 SAAADI, per germline. As originally analysed: Estimated nucleated cell counts came from reference gene primer amplification. Profiling relied on immunoSEQ multiplex PCR, and the TCRdb table lists in-frame clones only, not all of them. The V and J calls and clone size are taken from that table; D and trimming were inferred from the DNA. The table records fewer than 350,000 clones, 81% of them present only once. This chain joins TRBV10-2 and TRBJ2-5, with 8 bases lining up with TRBD1. The sample comprised peripheral blood. The source is a woman aged 55-70 years with active or convalescent COVID-19. This CDR3 reads CASSTTRGRGETQYF. The CDR3 DNA reads TGCGCCAGCAGCACCACCAGGGGGCGCGGGGAGACCCAGTACTTC.